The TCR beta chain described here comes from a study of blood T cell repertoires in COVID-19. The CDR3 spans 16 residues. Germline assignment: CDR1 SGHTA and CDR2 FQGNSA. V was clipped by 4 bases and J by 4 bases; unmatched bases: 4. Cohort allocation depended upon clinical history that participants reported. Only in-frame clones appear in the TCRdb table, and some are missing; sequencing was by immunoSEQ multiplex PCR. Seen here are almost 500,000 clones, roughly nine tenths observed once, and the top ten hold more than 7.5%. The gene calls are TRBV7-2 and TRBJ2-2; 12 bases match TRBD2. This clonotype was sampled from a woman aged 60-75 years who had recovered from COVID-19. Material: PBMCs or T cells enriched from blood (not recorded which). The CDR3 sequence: CASSSSGGAGTGELFF. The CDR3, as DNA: TGTGCCAGCAGCTCTAGCGGGGGGGCCGGCACCGGGGAGCTGTTTTTT.